The 3 T cell receptor beta chains in this list originate from one sample, sequenced in a study of CD8+ T cells in alopecia areata. The treatment denotes: oral pan-JAK inhibitor, 5-10 mg twice daily. Sampling of alopecia areata patients yielded lesional scalp punch biopsies as well as peripheral blood. Following extraction, RNA underwent reverse transcription to cDNA, which served as the sequencing template. The protocol was immunoSEQ multiplex PCR, while the TCRdb copy is restricted to in-frame clones and leaves out a portion. The sample includes approximately 6,300 clones, around 62% seen only once; the top ten take 8.6%. This material consisted of skin, taken at week 34, from a patient treated with tofacitinib. The receptors here all came from a human donor with alopecia areata.

The rearrangement links TRBV5-8 to TRBJ2-3, with 9 bases that match TRBD2. CDR1 SGHTS and CDR2 YDEGEE come from the germline V gene. J gave up 13 bases and V 0 bases, and 0 bases lay outside the gene matches. This CDR3 has 11 residues. CDR3 DNA: TGTGCCAGCAGCTTGGGACTAGCGGAGTATTTT. This translates into CASSLGLAEYF.

V usage is TRBV6-5 and J usage is TRBJ2-5; D gene ambiguous. CDR1 and CDR2 (germline): MNHEY, SVGAGI. Trimming shortened V by 4 bases and J by 2 bases, and 14 bases separated the two germline ends. The CDR3 runs to 15 residues. CDR3 protein: CASSSAGNSQETQYF. The DNA of the CDR3 is TGTGCCAGCAGTTCTGCTGGGAATTCACAAGAGACCCAGTACTTC.

This clone was counted between two and nine times. The V call is TRBV6-5, the J call TRBJ1-6; weak D call: TRBD1 (6 bases). CDR1 is MNHEY and CDR2 is SVGAGI in the germline V gene. CDR3 size: 15 residues. V lost 5 bases and J 5 bases, leaving 13 bases between the germline ends. The CDR3 reads CASSLPRGDNSPLHF. The CDR3 coding sequence is TGTGCCAGCAGTCTCCCGAGGGGGGATAATTCACCCCTCCACTTT.